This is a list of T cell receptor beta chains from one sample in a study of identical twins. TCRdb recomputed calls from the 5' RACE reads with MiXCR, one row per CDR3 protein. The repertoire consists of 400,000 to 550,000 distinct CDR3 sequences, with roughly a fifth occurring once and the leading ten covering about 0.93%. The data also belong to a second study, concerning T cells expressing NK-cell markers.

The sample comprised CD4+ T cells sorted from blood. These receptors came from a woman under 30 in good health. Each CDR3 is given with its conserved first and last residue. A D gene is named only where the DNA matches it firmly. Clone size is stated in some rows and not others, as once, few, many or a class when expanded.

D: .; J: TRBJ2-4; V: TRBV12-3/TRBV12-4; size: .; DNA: TGTGCCAGCAGTTTAGGGAGGGCGAGCTTAGCCAAAAACATTCAGTACTTC; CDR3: CASSLGRASLAKNIQYF
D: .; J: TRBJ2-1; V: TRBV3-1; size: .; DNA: TGTGCCAGCAGCCAAAAGTACAATGAGCAGTTCTTC; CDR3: CASSQKYNEQFF
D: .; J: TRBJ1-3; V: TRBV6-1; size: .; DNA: TGTGCCAGCAGTACGAATCCAGGGTTCTCTGGAAACACCATATATTTT; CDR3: CASSTNPGFSGNTIYF
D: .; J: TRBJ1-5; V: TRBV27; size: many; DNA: TGTGCCAGCAGTTTTAGGCAGGGTAATCAGCCCCAGCATTTT; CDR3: CASSFRQGNQPQHF
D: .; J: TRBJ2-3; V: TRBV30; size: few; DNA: TGTGCCTGGAGTACTAAGCGGAGCACAGATACGCAGTATTTT; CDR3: CAWSTKRSTDTQYF
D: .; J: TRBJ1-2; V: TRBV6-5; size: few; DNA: TGTGCCAGCAGTTACTCTTTTGGAGGCTACACCTTC; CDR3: CASSYSFGGYTF
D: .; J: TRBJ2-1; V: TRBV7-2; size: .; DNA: TGTGCCAGCAGCTGGGGAACTGAGCAGTTCTTC; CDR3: CASSWGTEQFF
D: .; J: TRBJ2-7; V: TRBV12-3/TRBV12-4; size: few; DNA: TGTGCCAGCAGTTACAGAGGCGTGAACGAGCAGTACTTC; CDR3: CASSYRGVNEQYF
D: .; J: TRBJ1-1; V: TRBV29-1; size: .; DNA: TGCAGCGTTGGGGGCGGGAGGTCAGACACTGAAGCTTTCTTT; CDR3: CSVGGGRSDTEAFF
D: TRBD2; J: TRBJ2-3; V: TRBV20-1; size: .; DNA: TGCAGTGCCAGGACTAGCGGAGCTACGCAGTATTTT; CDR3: CSARTSGATQYF
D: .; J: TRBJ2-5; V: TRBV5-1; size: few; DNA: TGCGCCAGCAGCTTTGGTCAATTTAGGGAGACCCAGTACTTC; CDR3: CASSFGQFRETQYF
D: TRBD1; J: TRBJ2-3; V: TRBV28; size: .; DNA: TGTGCCAGCGGCAGGGGGCATAGAGATACGCAGTATTTT; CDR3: CASGRGHRDTQYF
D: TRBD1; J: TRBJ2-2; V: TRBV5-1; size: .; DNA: TGCGCCAGCAGCTTTTTGGGACAGGGGTACACCGGGGAGCTGTTTTTT; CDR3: CASSFLGQGYTGELFF
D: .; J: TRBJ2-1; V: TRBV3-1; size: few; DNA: TGTGCGGTTGTCGGGCTTTACAATGAGCAGTTCTTC; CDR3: CAVVGLYNEQFF
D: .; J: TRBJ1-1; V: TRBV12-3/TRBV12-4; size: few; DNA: TGTGCCAGCAGTTCATTCACTAACACTGAAGCTTTCTTT; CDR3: CASSSFTNTEAFF
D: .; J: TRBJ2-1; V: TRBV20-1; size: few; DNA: TGCAGTGCTAGATGGGGGGCGGGTGAGCAGTTCTTC; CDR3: CSARWGAGEQFF
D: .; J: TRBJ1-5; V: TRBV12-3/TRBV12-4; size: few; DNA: TGTGCCAGCAATGATTACGGGGATCAGCCCCAGCATTTT; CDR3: CASNDYGDQPQHF
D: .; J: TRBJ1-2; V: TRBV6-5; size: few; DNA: TGTGCCAGCAGTTACGGGGGAGAGGGGTATGGCTACACCTTC; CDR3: CASSYGGEGYGYTF
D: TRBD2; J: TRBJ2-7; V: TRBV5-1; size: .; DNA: TGCGCCAGCAGCTTGCAAGCCTGGGGGGGAACCTACGAGCAGTACTTC; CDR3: CASSLQAWGGTYEQYF
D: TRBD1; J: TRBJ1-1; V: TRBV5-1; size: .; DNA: TGCGCCAGCAGCTTGGGGACAGGGGGCTTTGGCACTGAAGCTTTCTTT; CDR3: CASSLGTGGFGTEAFF
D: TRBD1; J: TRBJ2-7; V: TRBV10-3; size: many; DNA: TGTGCCATCAGCAAACAGGGGACGGTCGAGCAGTACTTC; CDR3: CAISKQGTVEQYF
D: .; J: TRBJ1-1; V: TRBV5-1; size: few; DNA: TGCGCCAGCAGCTTGGCGACCCCCTCCGAAGCTTTCTTT; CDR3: CASSLATPSEAFF
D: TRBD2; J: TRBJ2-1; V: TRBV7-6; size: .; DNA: TGTGCCAGCAGCAGCCTAGCGGCGAGCTCCTACAATGAGCAGTTCTTC; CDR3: CASSSLAASSYNEQFF
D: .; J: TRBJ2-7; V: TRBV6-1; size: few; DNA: TGTGCCAGCAGGCACCCGGGACACTCATACGAGCAGTACTTC; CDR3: CASRHPGHSYEQYF
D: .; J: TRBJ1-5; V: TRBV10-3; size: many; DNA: TGTGCCATCAGTAGAGAGAGCAATCAGCCCCAGCATTTT; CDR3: CAISRESNQPQHF
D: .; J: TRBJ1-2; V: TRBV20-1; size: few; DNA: TGCAGTGCCGGACGTGGCTACACCTTC; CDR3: CSAGRGYTF
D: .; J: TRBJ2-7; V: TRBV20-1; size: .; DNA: TGCAGTGCTAGCTCTCTCTCCTACGAGCAGTACTTC; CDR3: CSASSLSYEQYF
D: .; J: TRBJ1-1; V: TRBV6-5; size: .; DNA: TGTGCCAGCAGTTCGGCAGGACAGGCTTTCTTT; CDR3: CASSSAGQAFF
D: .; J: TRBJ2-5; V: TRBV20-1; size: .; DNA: TGCAGTGCAGCATCCCGGAAACGAGCGCTGGGGGGCGGGGAGACCCAGTACTTC; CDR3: CSAASRKRALGGGETQYF
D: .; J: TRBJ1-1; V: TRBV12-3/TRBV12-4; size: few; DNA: TGTGCCAGCAGTTTAGGGGGGACGATGGAGAACACTGAAGCTTTCTTT; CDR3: CASSLGGTMENTEAFF
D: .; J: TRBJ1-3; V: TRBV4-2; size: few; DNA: TGTGCCAGCAGCCAAGATCCGGGAGGAAACACCATATATTTT; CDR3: CASSQDPGGNTIYF
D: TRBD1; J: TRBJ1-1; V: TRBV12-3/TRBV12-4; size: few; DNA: TGTGCCAGCAGTTTTGGACAGGGTAGGGCTTTCTTT; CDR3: CASSFGQGRAFF
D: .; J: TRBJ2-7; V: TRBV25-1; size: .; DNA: TGTGCCAGCAGTGAACGGGTGTCTAGGCACGAGCAGTACTTC; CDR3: CASSERVSRHEQYF
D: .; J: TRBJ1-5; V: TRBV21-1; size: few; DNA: TGTGCCAGCATCCCGCCGGGCACCTATAGCAATCAGCCCCAGCATTTT; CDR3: CASIPPGTYSNQPQHF
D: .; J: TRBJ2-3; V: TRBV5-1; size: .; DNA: TGCGCCAGCAGCTTGTACGGTGCTAGCACAGATACGCAGTATTTT; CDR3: CASSLYGASTDTQYF
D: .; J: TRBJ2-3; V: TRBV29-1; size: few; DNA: TGCAGCGTTGAACAGGGGAGCACAGATACGCAGTATTTT; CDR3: CSVEQGSTDTQYF
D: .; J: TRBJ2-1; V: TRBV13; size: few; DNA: TGTGCCAGCAGCTTCCAAGCCCGCTCCTACAATGAGCAGTTCTTC; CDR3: CASSFQARSYNEQFF
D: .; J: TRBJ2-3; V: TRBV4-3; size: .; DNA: TGCGCCAGCAGCCAAGTCCCAAAAACAGATACGCAGTATTTT; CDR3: CASSQVPKTDTQYF
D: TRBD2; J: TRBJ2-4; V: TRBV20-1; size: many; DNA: TGCAGTGCTTCGACTAGCGGGGGGAAAAACATTCAGTACTTC; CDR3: CSASTSGGKNIQYF
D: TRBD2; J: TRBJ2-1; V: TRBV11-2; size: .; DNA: TGTGCCAGCAGCCAAGCCGGGACTAGGGTTTCGGTCGGCGGGTTCTTC; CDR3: CASSQAGTRVSVGGFF
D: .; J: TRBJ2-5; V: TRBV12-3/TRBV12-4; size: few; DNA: TGTGCCAGCAGTTTAGTTGGGGGGCCCCAGTACTTC; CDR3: CASSLVGGPQYF
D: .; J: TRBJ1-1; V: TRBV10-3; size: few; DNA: TGTGCCATCAGGGATCAGGGTAACACTGAAGCTTTCTTT; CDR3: CAIRDQGNTEAFF
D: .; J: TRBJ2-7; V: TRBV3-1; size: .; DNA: TGTGCCAGCAGCCAAAATAGCGGCGGGACTTTCGAGCAGTACTTC; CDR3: CASSQNSGGTFEQYF
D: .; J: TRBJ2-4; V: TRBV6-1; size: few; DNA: TGTGCCAGCAGCAAGATACAGGCCGGGGACATTCAGTACTTC; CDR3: CASSKIQAGDIQYF